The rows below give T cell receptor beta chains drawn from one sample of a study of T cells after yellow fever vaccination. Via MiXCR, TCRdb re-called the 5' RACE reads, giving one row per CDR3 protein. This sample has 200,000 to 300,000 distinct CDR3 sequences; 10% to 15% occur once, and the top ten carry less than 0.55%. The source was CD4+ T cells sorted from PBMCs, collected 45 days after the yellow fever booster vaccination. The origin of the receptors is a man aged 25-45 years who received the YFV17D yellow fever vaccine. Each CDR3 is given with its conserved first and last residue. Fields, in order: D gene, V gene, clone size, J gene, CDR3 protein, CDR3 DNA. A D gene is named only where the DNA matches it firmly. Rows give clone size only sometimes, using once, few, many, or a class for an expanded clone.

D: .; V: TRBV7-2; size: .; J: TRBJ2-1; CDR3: CASSFDRSPNEQFF; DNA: TGTGCCAGCAGCTTCGACAGGAGCCCCAATGAGCAGTTCTTC
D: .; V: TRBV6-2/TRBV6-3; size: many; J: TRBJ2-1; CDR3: CASTKIRGYNEQFF; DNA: TGTGCCAGCACCAAGATCAGGGGCTACAATGAGCAGTTCTTC
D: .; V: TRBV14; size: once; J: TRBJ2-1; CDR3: CASSQTKRVNEQFF; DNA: TGTGCCAGCAGCCAAACTAAGAGGGTGAATGAGCAGTTCTTC
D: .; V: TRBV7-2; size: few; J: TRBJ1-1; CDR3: CASSSTRTALNTEAFF; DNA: TGTGCCAGCAGCTCAACCCGGACAGCCTTGAACACTGAAGCTTTCTTT
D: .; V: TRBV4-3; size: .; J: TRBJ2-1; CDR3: CASSQAGGPEPAYNEQFF; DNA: TGCGCCAGCAGCCAAGCTGGTGGTCCCGAACCAGCCTACAATGAGCAGTTCTTC
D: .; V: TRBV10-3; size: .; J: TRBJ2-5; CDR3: CAISRDQETQYF; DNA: TGTGCCATCAGTCGAGACCAGGAGACCCAGTACTTC
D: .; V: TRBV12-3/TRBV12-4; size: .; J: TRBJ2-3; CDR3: CASSLSINTQYF; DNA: TGTGCCAGCAGTTTAAGCATTAATACGCAGTATTTT
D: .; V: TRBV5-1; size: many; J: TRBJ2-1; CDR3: CASSLDLTNEQFF; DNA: TGCGCCAGCAGCTTGGACCTTACGAATGAGCAGTTCTTC
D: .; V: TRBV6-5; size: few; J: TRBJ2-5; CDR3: CASGRPQETQYF; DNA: TGTGCCAGCGGACGGCCCCAAGAGACCCAGTACTTC
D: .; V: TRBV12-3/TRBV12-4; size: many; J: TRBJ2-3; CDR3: CASSTRQDTQYF; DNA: TGTGCCAGCAGTACCAGACAGGATACGCAGTATTTT
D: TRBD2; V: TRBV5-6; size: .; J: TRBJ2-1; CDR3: CASRVRAGEGDEQFF; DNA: TGTGCCAGCAGGGTGAGGGCGGGAGAAGGCGATGAGCAGTTCTTC
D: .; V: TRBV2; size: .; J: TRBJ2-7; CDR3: CASSGLLPRDEQYF; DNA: TGTGCCAGCAGTGGTCTTCTACCCCGGGACGAGCAGTACTTC
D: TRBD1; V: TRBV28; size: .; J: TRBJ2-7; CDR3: CASSLGQGRTYEQYF; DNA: TGTGCCAGCAGTCTGGGACAGGGAAGAACCTACGAGCAGTACTTC
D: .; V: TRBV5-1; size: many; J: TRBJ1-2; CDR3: CASSSTGSYGYTF; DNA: TGCGCCAGCAGCTCGACAGGTTCCTATGGCTACACCTTC
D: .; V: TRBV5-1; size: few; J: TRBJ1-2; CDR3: CASSLEGLTHGYTF; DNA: TGCGCCAGCAGCTTGGAAGGATTGACACATGGCTACACCTTC
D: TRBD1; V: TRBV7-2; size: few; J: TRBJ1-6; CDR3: CASSARTGGSPLHF; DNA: TGTGCCAGCAGCGCCCGGACAGGGGGCTCACCCCTCCACTTT
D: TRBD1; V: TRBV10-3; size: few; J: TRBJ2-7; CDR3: CAISPGTAFYEQYF; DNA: TGTGCCATCAGTCCAGGGACAGCCTTCTACGAGCAGTACTTC
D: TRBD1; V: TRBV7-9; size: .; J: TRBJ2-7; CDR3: CASSLGQGWSRYF; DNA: TGTGCCAGCAGCCTGGGACAGGGGTGGTCTCGGTACTTC
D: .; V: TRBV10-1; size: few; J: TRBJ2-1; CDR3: CASSESGRPLGQFF; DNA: TGCGCCAGCAGTGAGTCGGGGCGGCCTCTCGGACAGTTCTTC
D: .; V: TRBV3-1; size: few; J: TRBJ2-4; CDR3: CASSPESRIQYF; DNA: TGTGCCAGCAGCCCCGAGTCGCGCATTCAGTACTTC
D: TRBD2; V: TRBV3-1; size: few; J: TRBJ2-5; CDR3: CASSTPSGRRETQYF; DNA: TGTGCCAGCAGCACCCCTAGCGGGAGACGCGAGACCCAGTACTTC
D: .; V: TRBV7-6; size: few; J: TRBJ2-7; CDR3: CASSLRPWGSEDEQYF; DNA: TGTGCCAGCAGCTTACGACCCTGGGGTAGCGAAGACGAGCAGTACTTC
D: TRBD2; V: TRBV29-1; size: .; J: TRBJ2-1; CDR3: CSVEDLAGGEQFF; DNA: TGCAGCGTTGAAGATTTAGCGGGAGGTGAGCAGTTCTTC
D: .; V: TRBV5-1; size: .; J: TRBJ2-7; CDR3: CASSLGRQGLEQYF; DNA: TGCGCCAGCAGCTTGGGGAGACAAGGACTCGAGCAGTACTTC
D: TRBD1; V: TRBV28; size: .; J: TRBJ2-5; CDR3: CASSFEDRGWAQYF; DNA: TGTGCCAGCAGTTTTGAGGACAGGGGATGGGCCCAGTACTTC
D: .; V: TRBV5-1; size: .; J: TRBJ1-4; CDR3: CASSSGSTNEKLFF; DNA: TGCGCCAGCAGCTCGGGATCAACTAATGAAAAACTGTTTTTT
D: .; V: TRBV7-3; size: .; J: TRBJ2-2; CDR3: CASSLGLSGELFF; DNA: TGTGCCAGCAGCTTAGGCCTCTCCGGGGAGCTGTTTTTT
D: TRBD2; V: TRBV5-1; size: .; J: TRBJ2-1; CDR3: CASSLGTSGAQVREQFF; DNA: TGCGCCAGCAGCTTGGGGACTAGCGGGGCCCAGGTCCGTGAGCAGTTCTTC
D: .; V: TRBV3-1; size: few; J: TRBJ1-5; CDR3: CASSQANTGQPQHF; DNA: TGTGCCAGCAGCCAAGCTAACACCGGGCAGCCCCAGCATTTT
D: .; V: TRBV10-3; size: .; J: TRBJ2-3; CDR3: CAITGAGDDTQYF; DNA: TGTGCCATCACGGGGGCGGGGGACGATACGCAGTATTTT
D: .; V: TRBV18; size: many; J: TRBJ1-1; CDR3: CASSPPVTVNTEAFF; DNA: TGTGCCAGCTCACCACCGGTGACGGTGAACACTGAAGCTTTCTTT
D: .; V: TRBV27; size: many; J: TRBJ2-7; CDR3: CASSPRQITHEQYF; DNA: TGTGCCAGCAGTCCGCGACAGATAACCCACGAGCAGTACTTC
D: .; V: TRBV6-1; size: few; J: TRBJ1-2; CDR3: CASTSNYGYTF; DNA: TGTGCCAGCACCAGTAACTATGGCTACACCTTC
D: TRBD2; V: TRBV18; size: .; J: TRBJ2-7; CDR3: CASSPGTDASGRFLYYEQYF; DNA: TGTGCCAGCTCACCCGGGACCGACGCTAGCGGGAGGTTTCTCTACTACGAGCAGTACTTC
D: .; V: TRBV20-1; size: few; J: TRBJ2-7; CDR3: CSAPGRANYEQYF; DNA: TGCAGTGCCCCGGGTAGGGCCAATTACGAGCAGTACTTC
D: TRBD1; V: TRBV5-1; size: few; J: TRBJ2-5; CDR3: CASSIQTGPAETQYF; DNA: TGCGCCAGCAGCATACAGACAGGGCCCGCGGAGACCCAGTACTTC
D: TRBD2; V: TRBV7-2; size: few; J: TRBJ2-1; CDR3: CASSPQMSGSSSEQFF; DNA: TGTGCCAGCAGCCCCCAAATGAGCGGGAGCTCTAGTGAGCAGTTCTTC
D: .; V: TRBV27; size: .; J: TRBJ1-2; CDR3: CASREAGRYLGYTF; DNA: TGTGCCAGCAGGGAGGCAGGGAGGTATCTGGGCTACACCTTC
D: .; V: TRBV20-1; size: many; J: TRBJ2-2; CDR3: CSASTRGSAGELFF; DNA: TGCAGTGCTAGCACTCGGGGGTCCGCCGGGGAGCTGTTTTTT
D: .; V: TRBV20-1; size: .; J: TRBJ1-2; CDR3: CSASPLPRSGYTF; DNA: TGCAGTGCTAGTCCCTTACCAAGATCTGGCTACACCTTC
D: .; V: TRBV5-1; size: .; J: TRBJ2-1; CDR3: CASSPSPGNYNEQFF; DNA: TGCGCCAGCAGCCCCTCGCCCGGAAACTACAATGAGCAGTTCTTC
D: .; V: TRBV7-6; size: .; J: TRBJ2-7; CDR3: CASSRSRDRSYEQYF; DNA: TGTGCCAGCAGTCGTAGCAGGGACCGCTCCTACGAGCAGTACTTC
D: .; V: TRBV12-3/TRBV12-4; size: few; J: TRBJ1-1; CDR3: CASSLRATGNTEAFF; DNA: TGTGCCAGCAGTTTAAGAGCGACAGGGAACACTGAAGCTTTCTTT
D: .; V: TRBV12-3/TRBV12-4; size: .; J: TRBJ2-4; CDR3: CASSLPGVDIQYF; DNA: TGTGCCAGCAGTTTGCCGGGAGTGGACATTCAGTACTTC
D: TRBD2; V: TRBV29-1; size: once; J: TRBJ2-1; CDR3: CSVVASGKIWEQFF; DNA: TGCAGCGTTGTTGCTAGCGGGAAAATATGGGAGCAGTTCTTC
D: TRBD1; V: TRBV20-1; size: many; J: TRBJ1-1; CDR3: CSAKQGLGTEAFF; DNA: TGCAGTGCTAAACAGGGGTTGGGCACTGAAGCTTTCTTT
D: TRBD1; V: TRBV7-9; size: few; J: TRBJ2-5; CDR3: CASSVDRDQETQYF; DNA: TGTGCCAGCAGCGTAGACAGGGACCAAGAGACCCAGTACTTC
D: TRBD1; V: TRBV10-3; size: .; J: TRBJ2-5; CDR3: CATSSGQGEETQYF; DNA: TGTGCCACTTCTTCGGGACAGGGTGAGGAGACCCAGTACTTC
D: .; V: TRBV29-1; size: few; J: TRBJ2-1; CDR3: CSVIWSSYNEQFF; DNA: TGCAGCGTTATATGGAGCTCCTACAATGAGCAGTTCTTC
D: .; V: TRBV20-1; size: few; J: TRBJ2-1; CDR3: CSVILGTRDEQFF; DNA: TGCAGTGTAATTTTGGGTACACGCGATGAGCAGTTCTTC
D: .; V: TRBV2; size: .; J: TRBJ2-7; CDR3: CASSEMGTTMRQYF; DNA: TGTGCCAGCAGTGAGATGGGGACAACAATGAGGCAGTACTTC
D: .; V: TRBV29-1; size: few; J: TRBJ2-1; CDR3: CSVVAIVDEQFF; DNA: TGCAGCGTTGTGGCAATCGTAGATGAGCAGTTCTTC
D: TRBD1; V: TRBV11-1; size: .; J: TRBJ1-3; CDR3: CASSPGSGGPRSGNTIYF; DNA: TGTGCCAGCAGCCCCGGTTCAGGGGGCCCTCGTTCTGGAAACACCATATATTTT
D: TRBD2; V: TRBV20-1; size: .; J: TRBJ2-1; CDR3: CSASSGNNEQFF; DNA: TGCAGTGCTAGTAGCGGGAACAATGAGCAGTTCTTC
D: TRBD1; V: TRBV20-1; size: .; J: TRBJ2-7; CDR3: CSAKGTGNYEQYF; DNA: TGCAGTGCTAAAGGGACAGGGAACTACGAGCAGTACTTC